This T cell receptor (beta chain) is from a study of OX40 agonist ivuxolimab in advanced cancers. There are 16 residues in the CDR3. V shed 4 bases and J 5 bases; nucleotides not matched to a gene: 5. Germline lookup yields CDR1 MGHDK and CDR2 SYGVNS. Profiled with immunoSEQ multiplex PCR; TCRdb holds only in-frame clones, not every one. Counted here are approximately 110,000 clones, just under 95% occurring once; the ten biggest clones make up under 0.85%. The rearrangement joins TRBV25-1 to TRBJ2-1; 13 bases are a match to TRBD2. The sequenced sample was CD4+ or CD8+ T cells sorted from blood, obtained in a trial of the OX40 agonist ivuxolimab. The receptor was isolated from an adult with an advanced solid tumor such as melanoma, head and neck, liver or kidney cancer. DNA of the CDR3: TGTGCCAGCAGTGTCCCCGGGACTAGCGGGGACAATGAGCAGTTCTTC. It is translated as CASSVPGTSGDNEQFF.